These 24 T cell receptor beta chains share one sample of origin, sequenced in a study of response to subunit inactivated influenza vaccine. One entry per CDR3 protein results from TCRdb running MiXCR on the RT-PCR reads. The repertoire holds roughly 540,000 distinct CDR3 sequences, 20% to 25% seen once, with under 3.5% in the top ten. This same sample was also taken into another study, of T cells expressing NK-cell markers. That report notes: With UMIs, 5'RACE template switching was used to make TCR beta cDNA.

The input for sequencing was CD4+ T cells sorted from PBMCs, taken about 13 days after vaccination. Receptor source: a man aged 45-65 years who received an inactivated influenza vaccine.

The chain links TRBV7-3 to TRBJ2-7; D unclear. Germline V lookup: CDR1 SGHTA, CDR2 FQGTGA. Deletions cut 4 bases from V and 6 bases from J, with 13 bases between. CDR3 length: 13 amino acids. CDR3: CASSYQASGEQYF. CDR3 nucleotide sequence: TGTGCCAGCAGCTACCAAGCTAGTGGCGAGCAGTACTTC.

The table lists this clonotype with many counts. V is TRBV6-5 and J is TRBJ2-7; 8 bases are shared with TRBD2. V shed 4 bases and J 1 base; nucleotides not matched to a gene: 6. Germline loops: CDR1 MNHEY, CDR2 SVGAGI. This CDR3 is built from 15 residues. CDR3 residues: CASSSSASGSYEQYF. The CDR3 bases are TGTGCCAGCAGTTCCAGTGCTAGCGGGTCCTACGAGCAGTACTTC.

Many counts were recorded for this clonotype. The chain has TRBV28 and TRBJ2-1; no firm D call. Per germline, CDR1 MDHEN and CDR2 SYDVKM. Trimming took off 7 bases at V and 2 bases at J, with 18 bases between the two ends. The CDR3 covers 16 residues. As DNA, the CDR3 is TGTGCCAGCACTTTGGGTGGCCAGGCTGCCTACAATGAGCAGTTCTTC. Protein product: CASTLGGQAAYNEQFF. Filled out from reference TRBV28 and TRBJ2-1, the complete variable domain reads DVKVTQSSRYLVKRTGEKVFLECVQDMDHENMFWYRQDPGLGLRLIYFSYDVKMKEKGDIPEGYSVSREKKERFSLILESASTNQTSMYLCASTLGGQAAYNEQFFGPGTRLTVL.

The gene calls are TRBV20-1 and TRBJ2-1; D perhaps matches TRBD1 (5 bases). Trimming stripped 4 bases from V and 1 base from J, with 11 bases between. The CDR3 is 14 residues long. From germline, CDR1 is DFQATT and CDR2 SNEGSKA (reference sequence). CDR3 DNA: TGCAGTGCTAAATTTGGGGCATCCTACAATGAGCAGTTCTTC. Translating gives CSAKFGASYNEQFF.

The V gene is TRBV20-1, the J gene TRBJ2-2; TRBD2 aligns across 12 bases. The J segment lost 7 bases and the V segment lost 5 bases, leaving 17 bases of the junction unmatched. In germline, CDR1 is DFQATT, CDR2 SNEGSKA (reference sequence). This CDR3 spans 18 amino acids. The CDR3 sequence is CSAFRPSGGARFFGELFF. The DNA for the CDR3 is TGCAGTGCTTTCAGGCCTAGCGGGGGGGCCAGATTTTTCGGGGAGCTGTTTTTT.

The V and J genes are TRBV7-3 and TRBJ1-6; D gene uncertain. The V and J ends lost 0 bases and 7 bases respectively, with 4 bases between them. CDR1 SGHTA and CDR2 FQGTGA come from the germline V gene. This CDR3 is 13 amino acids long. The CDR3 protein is CASSLTANSPLHF. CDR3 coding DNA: TGTGCCAGCAGCTTAACAGCAAATTCACCCCTCCACTTT.

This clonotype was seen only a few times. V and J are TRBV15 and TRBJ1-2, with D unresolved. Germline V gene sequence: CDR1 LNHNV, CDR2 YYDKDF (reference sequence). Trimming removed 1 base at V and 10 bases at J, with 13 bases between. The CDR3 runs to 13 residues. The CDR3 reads CATSRGTDGDYTF. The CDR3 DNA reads TGTGCCACCAGCAGAGGGACCGACGGAGACTACACCTTC.

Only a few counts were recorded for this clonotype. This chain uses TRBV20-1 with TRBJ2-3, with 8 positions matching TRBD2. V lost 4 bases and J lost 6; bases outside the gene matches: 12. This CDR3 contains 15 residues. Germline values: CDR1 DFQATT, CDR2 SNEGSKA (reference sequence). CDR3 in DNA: TGCAGTGCTACAACTAGCGGATGGGCTGGGGATACGCAGTATTTT. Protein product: CSATTSGWAGDTQYF.

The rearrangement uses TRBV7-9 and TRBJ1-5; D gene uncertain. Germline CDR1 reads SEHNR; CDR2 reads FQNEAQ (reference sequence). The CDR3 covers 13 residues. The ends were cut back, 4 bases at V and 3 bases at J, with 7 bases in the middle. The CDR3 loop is CASSWQDNQPQHF. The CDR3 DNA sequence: TGTGCCAGCAGCTGGCAAGACAATCAGCCCCAGCATTTT.

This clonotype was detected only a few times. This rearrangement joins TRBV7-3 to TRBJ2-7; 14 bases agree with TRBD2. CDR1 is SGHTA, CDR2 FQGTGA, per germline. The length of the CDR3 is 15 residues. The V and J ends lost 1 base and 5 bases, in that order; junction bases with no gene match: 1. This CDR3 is CASSLMGLAGDEQYF. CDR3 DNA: TGTGCCAGCAGCTTAATGGGACTAGCGGGAGACGAGCAGTACTTC.

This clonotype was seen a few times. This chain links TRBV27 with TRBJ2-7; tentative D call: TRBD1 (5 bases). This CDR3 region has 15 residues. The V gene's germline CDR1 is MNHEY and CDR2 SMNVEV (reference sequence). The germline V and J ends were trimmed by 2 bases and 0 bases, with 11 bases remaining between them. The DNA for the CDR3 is TGTGCCAGCAGTTTACTTGGACACACCTCCTACGAGCAGTACTTC. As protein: CASSLLGHTSYEQYF.

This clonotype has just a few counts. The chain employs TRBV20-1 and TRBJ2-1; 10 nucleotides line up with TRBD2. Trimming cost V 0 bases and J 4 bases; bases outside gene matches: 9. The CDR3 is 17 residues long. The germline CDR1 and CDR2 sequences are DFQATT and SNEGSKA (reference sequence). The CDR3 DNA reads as TGCAGTGCTAGAGATCTGGCTAGCGGGAGTGGGTACAATGAGCAGTTCTTC. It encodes CSARDLASGSGYNEQFF.

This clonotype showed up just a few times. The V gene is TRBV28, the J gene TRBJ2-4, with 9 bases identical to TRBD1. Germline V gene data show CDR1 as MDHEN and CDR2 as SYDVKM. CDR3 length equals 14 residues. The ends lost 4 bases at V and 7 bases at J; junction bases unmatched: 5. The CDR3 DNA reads TGTGCCAGCAGTTCCCGGACAGGGGTGAACATTCAGTACTTC. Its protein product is CASSSRTGVNIQYF.

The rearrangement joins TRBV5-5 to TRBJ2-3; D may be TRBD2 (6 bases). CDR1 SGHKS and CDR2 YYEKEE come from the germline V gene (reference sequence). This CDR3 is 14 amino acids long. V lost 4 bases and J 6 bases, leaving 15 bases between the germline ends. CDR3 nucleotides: TGTGCCAGCAGCACCGGGACTTTGACGGATACGCAGTATTTT. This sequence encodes CASSTGTLTDTQYF.

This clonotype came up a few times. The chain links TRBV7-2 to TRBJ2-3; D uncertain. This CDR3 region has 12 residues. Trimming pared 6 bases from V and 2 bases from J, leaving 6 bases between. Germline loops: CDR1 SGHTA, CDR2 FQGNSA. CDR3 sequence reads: CASRNPTDTQYF. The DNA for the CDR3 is TGTGCCAGCAGAAACCCCACAGATACGCAGTATTTT.

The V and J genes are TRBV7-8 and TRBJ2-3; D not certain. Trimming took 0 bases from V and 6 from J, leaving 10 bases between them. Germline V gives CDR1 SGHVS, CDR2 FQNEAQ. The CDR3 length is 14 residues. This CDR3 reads CASSLAPPADTQYF. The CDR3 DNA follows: TGTGCCAGCAGCTTAGCCCCTCCGGCCGATACGCAGTATTTT.

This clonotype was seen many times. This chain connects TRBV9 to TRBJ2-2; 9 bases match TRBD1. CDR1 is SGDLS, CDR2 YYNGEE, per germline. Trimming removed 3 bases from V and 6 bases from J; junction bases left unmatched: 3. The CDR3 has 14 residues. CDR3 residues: CASSATGGAGELFF. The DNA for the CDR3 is TGTGCCAGCAGCGCGACAGGGGGGGCCGGGGAGCTGTTTTTT.

CDR3 nucleotides: TGTGCCACAATATCGGCCTCGGCTAACTACAATGAGCAGTTCTTC. Protein product: CATISASANYNEQFF. This rearrangement joins TRBV6-1 to TRBJ2-1; no definite D call. Germline V gene data show CDR1 as MNHNS and CDR2 as SASEGT. The CDR3 has 15 amino acids. The V gene lost 10 bases and the J gene lost 3 bases, with 19 bases spanning the gap.

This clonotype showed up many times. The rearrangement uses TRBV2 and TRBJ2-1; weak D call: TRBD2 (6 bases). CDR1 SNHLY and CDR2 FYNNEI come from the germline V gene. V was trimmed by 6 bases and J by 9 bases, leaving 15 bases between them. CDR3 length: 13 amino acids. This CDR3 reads CASRRTINGEQFF. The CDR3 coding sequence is TGTGCCAGCAGAAGGACTATCAACGGTGAGCAGTTCTTC. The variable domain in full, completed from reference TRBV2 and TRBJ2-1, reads EPEVTQTPSHQVTQMGQEVILRCVPISNHLYFYWYRQILGQKVEFLVSFYNNEISEKSEIFDDQFSVERPDGSNFTLKIRSTKLEDSAMYFCASRRTINGEQFFGPGTRLTVL.

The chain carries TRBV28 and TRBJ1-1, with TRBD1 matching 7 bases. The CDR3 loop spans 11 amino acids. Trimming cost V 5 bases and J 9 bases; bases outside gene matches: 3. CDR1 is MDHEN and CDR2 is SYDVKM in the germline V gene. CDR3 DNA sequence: TGTGCCAGCAGTGACAGGGAGCAAGCTTTCTTT. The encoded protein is CASSDREQAFF.

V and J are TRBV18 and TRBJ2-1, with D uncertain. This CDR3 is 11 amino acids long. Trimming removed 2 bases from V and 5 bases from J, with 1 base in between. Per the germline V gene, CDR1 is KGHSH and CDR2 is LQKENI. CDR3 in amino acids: CASSPDNEQFF. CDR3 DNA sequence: TGTGCCAGCTCACCAGACAATGAGCAGTTCTTC.

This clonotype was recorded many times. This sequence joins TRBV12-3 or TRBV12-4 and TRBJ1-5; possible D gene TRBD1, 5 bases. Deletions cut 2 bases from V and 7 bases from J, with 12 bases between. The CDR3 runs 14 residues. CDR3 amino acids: CASSLTRVDQPQHF. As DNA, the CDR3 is TGTGCCAGCAGTTTAACCAGGGTCGACCAGCCCCAGCATTTT.

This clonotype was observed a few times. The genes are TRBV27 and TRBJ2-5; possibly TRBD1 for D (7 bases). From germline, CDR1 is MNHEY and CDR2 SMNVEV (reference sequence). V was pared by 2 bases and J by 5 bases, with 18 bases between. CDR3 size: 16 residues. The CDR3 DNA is TGTGCCAGCAGTTTAAGGGGCGGGGACAGAGGGGAGACCCAGTACTTC. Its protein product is CASSLRGGDRGETQYF.

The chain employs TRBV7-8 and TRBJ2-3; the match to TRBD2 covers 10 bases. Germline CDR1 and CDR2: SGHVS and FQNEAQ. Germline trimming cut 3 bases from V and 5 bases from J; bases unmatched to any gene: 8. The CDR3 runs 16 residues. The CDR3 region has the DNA TGTGCCAGCAGCTTGACAGCGGGAGGGCGGGGAGATACGCAGTATTTT. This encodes CASSLTAGGRGDTQYF.